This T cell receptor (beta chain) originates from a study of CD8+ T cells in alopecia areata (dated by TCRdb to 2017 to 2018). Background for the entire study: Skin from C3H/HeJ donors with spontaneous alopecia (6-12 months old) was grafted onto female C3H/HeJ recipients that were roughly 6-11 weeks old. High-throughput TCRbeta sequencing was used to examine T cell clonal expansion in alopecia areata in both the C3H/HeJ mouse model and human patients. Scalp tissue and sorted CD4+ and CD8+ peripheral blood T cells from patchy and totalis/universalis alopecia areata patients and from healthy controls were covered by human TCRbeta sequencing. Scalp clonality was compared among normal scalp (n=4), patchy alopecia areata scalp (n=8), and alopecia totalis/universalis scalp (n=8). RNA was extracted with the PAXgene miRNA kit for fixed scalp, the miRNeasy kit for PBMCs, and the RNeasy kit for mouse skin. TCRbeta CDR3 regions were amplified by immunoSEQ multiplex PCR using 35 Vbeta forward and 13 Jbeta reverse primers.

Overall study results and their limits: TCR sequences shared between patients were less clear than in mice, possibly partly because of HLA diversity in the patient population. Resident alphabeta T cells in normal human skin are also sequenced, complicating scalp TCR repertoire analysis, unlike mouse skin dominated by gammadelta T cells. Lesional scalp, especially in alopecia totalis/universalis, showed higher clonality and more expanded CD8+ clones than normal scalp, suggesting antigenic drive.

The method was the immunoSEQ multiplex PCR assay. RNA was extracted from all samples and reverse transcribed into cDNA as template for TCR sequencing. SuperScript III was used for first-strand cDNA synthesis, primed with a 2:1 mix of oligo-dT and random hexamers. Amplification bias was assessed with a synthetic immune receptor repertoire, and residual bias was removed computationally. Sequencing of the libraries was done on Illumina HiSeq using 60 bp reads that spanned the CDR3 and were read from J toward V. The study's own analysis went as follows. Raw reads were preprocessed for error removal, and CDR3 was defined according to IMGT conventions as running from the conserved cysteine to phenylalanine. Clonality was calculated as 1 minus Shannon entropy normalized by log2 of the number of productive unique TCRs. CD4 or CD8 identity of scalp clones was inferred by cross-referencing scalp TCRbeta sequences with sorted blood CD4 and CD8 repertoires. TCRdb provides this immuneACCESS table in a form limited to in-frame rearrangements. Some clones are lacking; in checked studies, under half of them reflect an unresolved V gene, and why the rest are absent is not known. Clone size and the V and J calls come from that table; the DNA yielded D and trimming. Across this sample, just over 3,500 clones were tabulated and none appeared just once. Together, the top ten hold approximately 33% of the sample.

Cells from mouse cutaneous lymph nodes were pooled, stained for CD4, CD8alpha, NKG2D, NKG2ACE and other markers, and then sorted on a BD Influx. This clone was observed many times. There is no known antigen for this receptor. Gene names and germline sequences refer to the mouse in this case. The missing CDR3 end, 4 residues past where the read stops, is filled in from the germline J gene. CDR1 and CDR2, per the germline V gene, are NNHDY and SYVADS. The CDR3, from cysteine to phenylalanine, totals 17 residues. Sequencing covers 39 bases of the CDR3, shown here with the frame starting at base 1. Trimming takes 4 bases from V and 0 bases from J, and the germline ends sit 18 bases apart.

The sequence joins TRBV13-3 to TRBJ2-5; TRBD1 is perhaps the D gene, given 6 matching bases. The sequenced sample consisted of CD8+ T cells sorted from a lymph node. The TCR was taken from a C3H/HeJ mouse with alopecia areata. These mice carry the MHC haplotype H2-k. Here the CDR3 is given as CASSRDIGTFNQDTQYF. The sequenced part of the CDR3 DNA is TGTGCCAGCAGTCGGGACATCGGAACCTTTAACCAAGAC.